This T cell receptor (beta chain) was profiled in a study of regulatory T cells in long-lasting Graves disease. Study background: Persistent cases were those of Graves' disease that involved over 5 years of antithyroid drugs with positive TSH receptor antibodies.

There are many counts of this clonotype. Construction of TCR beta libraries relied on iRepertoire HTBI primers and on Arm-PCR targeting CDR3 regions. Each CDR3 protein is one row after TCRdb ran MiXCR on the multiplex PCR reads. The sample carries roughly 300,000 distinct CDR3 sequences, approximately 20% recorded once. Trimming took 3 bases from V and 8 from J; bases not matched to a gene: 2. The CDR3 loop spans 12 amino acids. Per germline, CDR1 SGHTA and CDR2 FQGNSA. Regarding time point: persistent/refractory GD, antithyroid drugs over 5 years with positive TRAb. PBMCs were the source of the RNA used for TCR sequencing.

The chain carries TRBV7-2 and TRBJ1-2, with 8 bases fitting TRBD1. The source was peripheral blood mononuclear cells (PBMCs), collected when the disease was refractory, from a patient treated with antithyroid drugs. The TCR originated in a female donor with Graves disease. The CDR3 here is CASSLDRDGYTF. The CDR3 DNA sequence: TGTGCCAGCAGCTTGGACAGGGACGGCTACACCTTC.